The 10 T cell receptor beta chains given below trace back to one sample, sequenced in a study of blood T cell repertoires in COVID-19. Clones were read by immunoSEQ multiplex PCR, and TCRdb kept only the in-frame ones, dropping some. The profile shows about 220,000 clones, roughly 75% of them singletons. Sequencing was carried out using peripheral blood. The receptor set was obtained from a woman in her 70s with acute or convalescent COVID-19.

The J gene is TRBJ2-7, the V gene TRBV5-1; 13 nucleotides match TRBD2. CDR1 SGHRS and CDR2 YFSETQ come from the germline V gene. The J segment lost 3 bases and the V segment lost 6 bases, leaving 15 bases of the junction unmatched. CDR3 length equals 18 residues. The CDR3 protein is CASTIPGLAGTPSYEQYV. CDR3 bases: TGCGCCAGCACCATACCGGGACTAGCGGGGACACCAAGCTACGAGCAGTACGTC.

This clone was picked up many times. The chain joins TRBV10-3 to TRBJ1-2, with D possibly matching TRBD1 (6 bases). Looked up from germline, CDR1 is ENHRY and CDR2 is SYGVKD. This CDR3 has 11 amino acids. Trimming left V 11 bases short and J 3 bases short, with 10 bases between. The CDR3 coding sequence is TGTGCCGCCTCAGGGGACTATGGCTACACCTTC. Residues: CAASGDYGYTF.

This chain connects TRBV6-5 to TRBJ1-2; 9 bases are shared with TRBD1. V shed 9 bases, J shed 4 bases, and the junction held 9 bases outside the gene matches. The V gene's germline CDR1 is MNHEY and CDR2 SVGAGI. This CDR3 is 14 amino acids long. The CDR3 bases are TGTGCCAGTAAGGTTGGACAGGGGACCTATGGCTACACCTTC. It codes for CASKVGQGTYGYTF.

This chain joins TRBV10-1 and TRBJ1-5; 8 bases align to TRBD1. The CDR3 spans 15 residues. Germline assignment: CDR1 WNHNN and CDR2 SYGVQD (reference sequence). Trimming at V came to 4 bases and at J to 7 bases, leaving 9 bases not matched to a gene. The CDR3 coding sequence is TGCGCCAGCAGTGTAAACAGGGGGGTAGGACAGCCCCAGCATTTT. Translated: CASSVNRGVGQPQHF.

This clone has just one count. This chain uses TRBV2 with TRBJ1-1; 9 bases are shared with TRBD1. The germline V gene has CDR1 SNHLY and CDR2 FYNNEI. The V segment lost 3 bases and the J segment 4 bases; nucleotides outside the gene matches: 12. The CDR3 loop spans 17 amino acids. The CDR3 region is CASSDQDRGSVSTEAFF. DNA of the CDR3: TGTGCCAGCAGTGACCAGGACAGGGGCTCAGTGAGCACTGAAGCTTTCTTT.

The chain uses TRBV12-3 or TRBV12-4 and TRBJ1-2, with D uncertain. There are 12 residues in the CDR3. V was trimmed by 6 bases and J by 7 bases, leaving 12 bases between them. CDR3 sequence: CASRLTVSGYTF. The CDR3 region has the DNA TGTGCCAGCAGGCTTACAGTGTCTGGCTACACCTTC.

The rearrangement joins TRBV29-1 to TRBJ1-2; 12 bases align to TRBD1. This CDR3 spans 15 amino acids. V lost 5 bases and J lost 2; bases outside the gene matches: 6. The V gene's germline CDR1 is SQVTM and CDR2 ANQGSEA. CDR3 coding DNA: TGCAGCGTTAGAGAGGGACAGGGGGCCAACTATGGCTACACCTTC. It yields the protein CSVREGQGANYGYTF.

The chain employs TRBV11-2 and TRBJ2-1; 9 bases are a match to TRBD2. The CDR3 is made up of 16 amino acids. CDR1 and CDR2 from the germline V gene are SGHAT and FQNNGV. Unmatched junction bases numbered 4, after V lost 4 bases and J lost 0 bases. CDR3 nucleotides: TGTGCCAGCAGCTCGCTAGCGGGGCCCTCCTACAATGAGCAGTTCTTC. This gives the protein CASSSLAGPSYNEQFF.

This chain uses TRBV2 with TRBJ1-4; TRBD1 agrees at 7 bases. The germline V gene encodes CDR1 SNHLY and CDR2 FYNNEI. The CDR3 sequence is 14 residues long. The junction had 3 bases not matched to a gene; V was cut back by 4 bases and J by 4 bases. The chain's CDR3 is CASSVTGVNEKLFF. Here the CDR3 DNA reads TGTGCCAGCAGTGTTACAGGGGTTAATGAAAAACTGTTTTTT. The full variable domain, in which reference TRBV2 and TRBJ1-4 provide the parts outside the CDR3, is EPEVTQTPSHQVTQMGQEVILRCVPISNHLYFYWYRQILGQKVEFLVSFYNNEISEKSEIFDDQFSVERPDGSNFTLKIRSTKLEDSAMYFCASSVTGVNEKLFFGSGTQLSVL.

The rearrangement joins TRBV5-4 to TRBJ1-3, with D hard to call. V was shortened by 4 bases and J by 3 bases, with 14 bases between the two germline ends. Per germline, CDR1 SGHNT and CDR2 YYREEE (reference sequence). This CDR3 has 15 amino acids. The CDR3 loop reads CASSAWTSGGNTIYF. The CDR3 DNA reads as TGTGCCAGCAGCGCCTGGACTTCTGGTGGAAACACCATATATTTT.